Sequencing of this TCR beta chain was carried out in a study of blood T cell repertoires in COVID-19 (dated by TCRdb to 2019 to 2021). As for the study more broadly: The collaborator samples originated in the United States, Italy and Spain and spanned the acute and convalescent phases of COVID-19. The material from the prospective study consisted of cDNA or gDNA derived from T cells, B-cell-depleted T cells, or PBMCs. Subjects who had been exposed to COVID-19, were actively infected with it, or had recovered from it provided the deeply sampled blood TCRbeta repertoires that made up the dataset. A freely available public database, intended as a resource for researchers studying the immune response to SARS-CoV-2, is where the repertoires were released. The samples were drawn from two sources: the first 160 participants of the ongoing ImmuneRACE study, and 1,254 subjects contributed by 6 global collaborators. Sample metadata almost always included a de-identified subject ID, COVID-19 status, age in years and sex. HLA class I and class II types, where available, came from metadata supplied by the sample provider rather than from assay-based typing.

The immunoSEQ Assay, a bias-controlled multiplex PCR, was used to amplify TCRbeta CDR3 regions from genomic DNA. Turning to the authors' computational methods: Within the assay, amplification of reference gene primers was used to estimate how many nucleated cells each sample contained. To quantify the absolute abundance of each unique TCRbeta CDR3 rearrangement, sequence reads were collapsed and filtered. For each sample, productive Simpson clonality was calculated as the square root of Simpson's diversity index across productive rearrangements. This immuneACCESS table, as held by TCRdb, lists in-frame sequences with V and J called but not all clones. Of the missing ones, under half trace to an unresolved V gene in checked studies; the others have no known cause. V and J calls and clone size are those listed in that table; D and trimming were worked out from the DNA. Present in this sample are about 160,000 clones, around 80% of which were seen just once. The ten largest clonotypes hold roughly 8% of the sample.

Note on this clone: It has no known antigen specificity. The junction departs from germline at one end; a sequencing error may be responsible.

Participants in the prospective study were enrolled through a virtual design, were aged roughly 18 to 90 years, and lived in roughly 26 United States geographic areas. To assign participants to cohorts, the prospective study relied on clinical history that participants themselves reported in a screening survey and a study questionnaire. Recovered participants in ImmuneRACE Cohort 3 were defined as having two consecutive negative NP/OP PCR tests, clearance from a healthcare professional, or resolution of symptoms. Each participant in the prospective study had whole blood, serum and a nasopharyngeal or oropharyngeal swab collected by mobile phlebotomists. Over an approximately 2-month period, participants in the prospective study had the option of providing additional blood draws and questionnaires. Blood samples from the prospective study were shipped frozen or at room temperature prior to DNA extraction.

What the authors observed across the whole study: The amount of clinical and demographic metadata varied by source and participant and was provided uncurated.

From a lookup of the germline V gene, CDR1 and CDR2 are MGHRA and YSYEKL. From the cysteine through the phenylalanine, the CDR3 covers 14 amino acids. Only the CDR3 DNA stays, 42 bases, in frame from base 1. The receptor chain draws on TRBV4-1 and TRBJ1-2; no confident D gene assignment can be made. The sequenced material came from PBMCs or T cells enriched from blood (not recorded which). The clonotype originates from a woman aged 45 to 65 who had recovered from COVID-19. CDR3 sequence: CVSSQRSDFYGYTF. In nucleotides, the sequence is TGCGTCAGCAGCCAGCGATCCGACTTCTATGGCTACACCTTC.